Listed below are T cell receptor beta chains from one sample, sequenced in a study of blood T cells in healthy people across ages. TCRdb reanalysed the 5' RACE reads using MiXCR and keeps one entry per CDR3 protein. The sample lists fewer than 1,200,000 distinct CDR3 sequences; about 23% were seen once. These data were also filed under a second study, of T cells of mothers and their children.

Sequencing was performed on blood. The source of these receptors is a girl between 2 and 10 years old in good health. Both conserved end residues are part of each CDR3.

v_gene: TRBV28
CDR3aa: CASSFWTSGSGDNEQFF

v_gene: TRBV9
CDR3aa: CASSPSRIDRNTEAFF

v_gene: TRBV13
CDR3aa: CASSLSVEETQYF

v_gene: TRBV6-5
CDR3aa: CASSYPDHPGEAFF

v_gene: TRBV20-1
CDR3aa: CSAREHTGSTYEQYF

v_gene: TRBV6-5
CDR3aa: CASSYYPSAQETQYF

v_gene: TRBV2
CDR3aa: CASSVKSQPQHF

v_gene: TRBV7-8
CDR3aa: CASSLVDGGRGQETQYF

v_gene: TRBV28
CDR3aa: CASGEEGPQGGYTF

v_gene: TRBV28
CDR3aa: CASSGLPAYEQYF

v_gene: TRBV3-1
CDR3aa: CASSQVAGGYNEQFF

v_gene: TRBV7-9
CDR3aa: CASSPTRMDEQYF

v_gene: TRBV12-3/TRBV12-4
CDR3aa: CASTRNGQNTEAFF

v_gene: TRBV2
CDR3aa: CATPRPHYGYTF

v_gene: TRBV20-1
CDR3aa: CSASEGASQPQHF

v_gene: TRBV24-1
CDR3aa: CAPRRPNQPQHF

v_gene: TRBV20-1
CDR3aa: CSARDLGTTKETQYF

v_gene: TRBV12-3/TRBV12-4
CDR3aa: CASKTTGNEQFF

v_gene: TRBV24-1
CDR3aa: CATSDFPLEEQFF